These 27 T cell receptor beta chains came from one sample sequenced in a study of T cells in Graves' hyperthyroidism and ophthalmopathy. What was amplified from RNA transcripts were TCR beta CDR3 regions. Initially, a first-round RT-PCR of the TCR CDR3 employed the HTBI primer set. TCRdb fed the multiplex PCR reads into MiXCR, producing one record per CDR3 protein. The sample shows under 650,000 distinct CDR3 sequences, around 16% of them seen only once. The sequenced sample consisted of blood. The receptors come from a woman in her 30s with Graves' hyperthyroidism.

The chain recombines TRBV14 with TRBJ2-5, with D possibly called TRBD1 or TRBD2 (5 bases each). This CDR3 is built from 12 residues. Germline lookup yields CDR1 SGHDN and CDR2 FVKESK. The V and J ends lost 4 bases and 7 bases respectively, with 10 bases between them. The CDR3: CASSRDVRTQYF. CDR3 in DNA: TGTGCCAGCAGCCGGGACGTAAGGACCCAGTACTTC.

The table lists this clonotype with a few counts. CDR3 amino acids: CASSLVGVASYEQYF. The CDR3 DNA reads as TGTGCCAGCAGCTTAGTGGGGGTAGCATCCTACGAGCAGTACTTC. The chain is built from TRBV7-8 and TRBJ2-7, with D perhaps TRBD1 or TRBD2 (5 bases each). This CDR3 contains 15 residues. V shed 1 base and J shed 1 base, with 11 bases lying between them. The germline CDR1 and CDR2 sequences are SGHVS and FQNEAQ.

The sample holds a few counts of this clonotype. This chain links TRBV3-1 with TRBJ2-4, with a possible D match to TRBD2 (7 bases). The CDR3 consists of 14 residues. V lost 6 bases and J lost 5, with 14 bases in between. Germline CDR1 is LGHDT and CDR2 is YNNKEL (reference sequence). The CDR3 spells CASSRGGGENIQYF. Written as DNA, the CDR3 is TGTGCCAGCAGTCGCGGAGGGGGGGAAAACATTCAGTACTTC. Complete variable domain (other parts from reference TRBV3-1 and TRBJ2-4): DTAVSQTPKYLVTQMGNDKSIKCEQNLGHDTMYWYKQDSKKFLKIMFSYNNKELIINETVPNRFSPKSPDKAHLNLHINSLELGDSAVYFCASSRGGGENIQYFGAGTRLSVL.

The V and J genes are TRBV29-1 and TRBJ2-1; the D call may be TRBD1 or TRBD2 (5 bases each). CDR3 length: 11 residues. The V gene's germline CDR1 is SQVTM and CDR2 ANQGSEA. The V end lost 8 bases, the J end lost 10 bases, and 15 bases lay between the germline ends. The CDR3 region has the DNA TGCAGCCCGCTGTGGGGGAACGAGCAGTTCTTC. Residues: CSPLWGNEQFF.

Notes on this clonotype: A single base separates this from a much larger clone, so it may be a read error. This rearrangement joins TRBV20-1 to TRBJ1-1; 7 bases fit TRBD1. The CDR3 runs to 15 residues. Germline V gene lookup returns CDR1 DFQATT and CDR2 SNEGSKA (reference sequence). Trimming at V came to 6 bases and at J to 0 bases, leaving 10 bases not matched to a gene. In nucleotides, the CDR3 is TGCAGTGCGACTTGGGACAGTGGATTGAACACTGAAGCTTTCTTT. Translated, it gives CSATWDSGLNTEAFF.

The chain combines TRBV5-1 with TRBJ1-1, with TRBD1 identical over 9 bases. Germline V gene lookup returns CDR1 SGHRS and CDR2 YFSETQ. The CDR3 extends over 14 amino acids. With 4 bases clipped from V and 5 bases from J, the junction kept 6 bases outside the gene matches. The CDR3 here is CASSGLTGGTEAFF. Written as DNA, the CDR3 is TGCGCCAGCAGCGGACTGACAGGGGGGACTGAAGCTTTCTTT.

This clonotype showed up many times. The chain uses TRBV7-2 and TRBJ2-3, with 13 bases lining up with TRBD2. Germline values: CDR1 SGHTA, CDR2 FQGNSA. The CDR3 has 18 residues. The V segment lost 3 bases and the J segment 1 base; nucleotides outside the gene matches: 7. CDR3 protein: CASSLGLAGPTRTDTQYF. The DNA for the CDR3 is TGTGCCAGCAGCTTGGGACTAGCGGGACCAACTCGCACAGATACGCAGTATTTT.

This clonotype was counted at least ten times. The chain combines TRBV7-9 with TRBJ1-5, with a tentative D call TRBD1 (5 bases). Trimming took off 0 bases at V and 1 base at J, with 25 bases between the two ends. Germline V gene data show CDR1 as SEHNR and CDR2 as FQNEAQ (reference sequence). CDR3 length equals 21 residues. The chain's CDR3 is CASSLAEGSAPETISNQPQHF. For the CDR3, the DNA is TGTGCCAGCAGCTTAGCGGAGGGGTCGGCACCAGAGACTATCAGCAATCAGCCCCAGCATTTT.

The CDR3, as DNA: TGTGCCAGCAGCTTTAGCGGGGGACTTGGCGAGCAGTACTTC. Its translation: CASSFSGGLGEQYF. The chain joins TRBV28 to TRBJ2-7; 9 bases match TRBD2. CDR1 is MDHEN, CDR2 SYDVKM, per germline. V lost 6 bases and J lost 6; bases outside the gene matches: 9. This CDR3 spans 14 amino acids.

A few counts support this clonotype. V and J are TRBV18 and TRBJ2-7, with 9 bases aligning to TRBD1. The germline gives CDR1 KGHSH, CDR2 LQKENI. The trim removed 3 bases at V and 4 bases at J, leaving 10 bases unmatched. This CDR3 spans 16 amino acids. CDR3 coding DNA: TGTGCCAGCTCACCCCTACCCGGACAGGGGAATTACGAGCAGTACTTC. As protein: CASSPLPGQGNYEQYF.

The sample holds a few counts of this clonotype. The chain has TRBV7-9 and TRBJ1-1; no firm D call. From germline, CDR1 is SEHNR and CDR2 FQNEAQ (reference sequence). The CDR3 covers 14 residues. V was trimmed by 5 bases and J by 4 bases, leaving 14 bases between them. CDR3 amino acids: CASSAQQLSTEAFF. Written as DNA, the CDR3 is TGTGCCAGCAGCGCCCAACAGTTGAGCACTGAAGCTTTCTTT.

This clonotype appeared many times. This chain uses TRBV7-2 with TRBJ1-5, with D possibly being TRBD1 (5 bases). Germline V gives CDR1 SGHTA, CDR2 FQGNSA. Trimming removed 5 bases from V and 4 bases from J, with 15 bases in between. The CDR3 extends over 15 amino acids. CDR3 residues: CASSPRVGVNQPQHF. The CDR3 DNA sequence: TGTGCCAGCAGCCCCAGGGTAGGGGTTAATCAGCCCCAGCATTTT. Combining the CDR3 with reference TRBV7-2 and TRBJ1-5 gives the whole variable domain GAGVSQSPSNKVTEKGKDVELRCDPISGHTALYWYRQSLGQGLEFLIYFQGNSAPDKSGLPSDRFSAERTGGSVSTLTIQRTQQEDSAVYLCASSPRVGVNQPQHFGDGTRLSIL.

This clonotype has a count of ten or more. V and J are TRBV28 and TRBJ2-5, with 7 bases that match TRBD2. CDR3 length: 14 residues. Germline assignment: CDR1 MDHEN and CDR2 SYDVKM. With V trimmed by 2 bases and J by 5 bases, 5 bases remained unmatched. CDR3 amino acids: CASSLGGGEETQYF. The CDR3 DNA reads TGTGCCAGCAGTTTAGGGGGGGGAGAGGAGACCCAGTACTTC.

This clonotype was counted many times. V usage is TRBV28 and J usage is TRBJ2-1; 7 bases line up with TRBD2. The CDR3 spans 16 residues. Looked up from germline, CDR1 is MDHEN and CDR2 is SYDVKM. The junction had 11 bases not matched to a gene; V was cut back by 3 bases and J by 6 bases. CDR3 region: CASSLYGRLAPNEQFF. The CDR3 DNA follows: TGTGCCAGCAGTTTGTACGGGAGGCTAGCACCCAATGAGCAGTTCTTC. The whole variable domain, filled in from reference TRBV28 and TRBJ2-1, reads DVKVTQSSRYLVKRTGEKVFLECVQDMDHENMFWYRQDPGLGLRLIYFSYDVKMKEKGDIPEGYSVSREKKERFSLILESASTNQTSMYLCASSLYGRLAPNEQFFGPGTRLTVL.

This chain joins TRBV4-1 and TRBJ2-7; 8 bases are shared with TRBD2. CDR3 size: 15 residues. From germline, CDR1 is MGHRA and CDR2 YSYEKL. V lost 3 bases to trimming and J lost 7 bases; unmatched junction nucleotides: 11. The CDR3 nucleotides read TGCGCCAGCAGCCATAGCACTAGCGGAGACGGAGAGCAGTACTTC. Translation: CASSHSTSGDGEQYF.

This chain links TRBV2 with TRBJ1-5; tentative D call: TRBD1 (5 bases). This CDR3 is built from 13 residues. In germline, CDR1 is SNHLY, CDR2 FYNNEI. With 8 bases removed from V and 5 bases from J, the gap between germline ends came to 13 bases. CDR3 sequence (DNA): TGTGCCAGCTCTCGACAGAAATATCAGCCCCAGCATTTT. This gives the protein CASSRQKYQPQHF.

As DNA, the CDR3 is TGTGCCAGCAGCCCCCCCCAAGGTGGCACAGATACGCAGTATTTT. Amino acid sequence: CASSPPQGGTDTQYF. The chain is built from TRBV7-9 and TRBJ2-3; D ambiguous. Trimming stripped 5 bases from V and 1 base from J, with 13 bases between. CDR3 length: 15 amino acids. Germline V gives CDR1 SEHNR, CDR2 FQNEAQ (reference sequence).

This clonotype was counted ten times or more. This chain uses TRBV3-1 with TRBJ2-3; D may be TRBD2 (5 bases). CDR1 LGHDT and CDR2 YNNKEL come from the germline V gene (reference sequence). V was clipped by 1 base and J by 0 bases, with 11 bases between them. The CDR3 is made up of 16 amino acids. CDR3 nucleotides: TGTGCCAGCAGCCAAGGAATAGCGCTTAGCACAGATACGCAGTATTTT. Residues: CASSQGIALSTDTQYF.

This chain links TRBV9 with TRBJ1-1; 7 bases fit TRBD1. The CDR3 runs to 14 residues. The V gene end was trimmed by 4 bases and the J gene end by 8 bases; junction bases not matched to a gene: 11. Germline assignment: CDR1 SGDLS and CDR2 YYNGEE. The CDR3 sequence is CASSQGLGQLEAFF. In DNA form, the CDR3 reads TGTGCCAGCAGCCAAGGTTTGGGACAGCTCGAAGCTTTCTTT.

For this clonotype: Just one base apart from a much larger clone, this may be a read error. Written as DNA, the CDR3 is TGTGCCGGCAGGGCCAATGAGCAGTTCTTC. It yields the protein CAGRANEQFF. The chain employs TRBV28 and TRBJ2-1, with a possible D match to TRBD1 (5 bases). The germline gives CDR1 MDHEN, CDR2 SYDVKM. CDR3 length equals 10 residues.

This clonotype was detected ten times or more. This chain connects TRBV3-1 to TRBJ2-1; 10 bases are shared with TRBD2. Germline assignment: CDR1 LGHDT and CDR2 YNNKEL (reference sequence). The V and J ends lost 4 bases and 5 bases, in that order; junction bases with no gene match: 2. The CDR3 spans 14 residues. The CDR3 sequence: CASSPGLADNEQFF. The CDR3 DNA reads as TGTGCCAGCAGCCCCGGACTAGCGGACAATGAGCAGTTCTTC.

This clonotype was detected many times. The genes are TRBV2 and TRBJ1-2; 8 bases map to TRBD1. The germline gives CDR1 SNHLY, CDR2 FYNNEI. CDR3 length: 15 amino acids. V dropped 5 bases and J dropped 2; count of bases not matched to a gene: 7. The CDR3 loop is CASSPQGVGNYGYTF. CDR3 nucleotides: TGTGCCAGCAGTCCACAGGGGGTCGGGAACTATGGCTACACCTTC.

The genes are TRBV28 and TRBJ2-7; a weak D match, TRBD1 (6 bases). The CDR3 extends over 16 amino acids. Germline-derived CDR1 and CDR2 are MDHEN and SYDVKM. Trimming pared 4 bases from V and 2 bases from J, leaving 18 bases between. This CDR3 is CASSSPPRTEAYEQYF. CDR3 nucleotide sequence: TGTGCCAGCAGTTCCCCCCCGAGGACAGAAGCCTACGAGCAGTACTTC.

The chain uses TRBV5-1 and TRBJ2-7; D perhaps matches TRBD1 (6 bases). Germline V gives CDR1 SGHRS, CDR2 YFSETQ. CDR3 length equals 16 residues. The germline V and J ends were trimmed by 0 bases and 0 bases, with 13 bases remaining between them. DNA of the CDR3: TGCGCCAGCAGCTTGGCGTGGGACATTAGCTCCTACGAGCAGTACTTC. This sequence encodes CASSLAWDISSYEQYF.

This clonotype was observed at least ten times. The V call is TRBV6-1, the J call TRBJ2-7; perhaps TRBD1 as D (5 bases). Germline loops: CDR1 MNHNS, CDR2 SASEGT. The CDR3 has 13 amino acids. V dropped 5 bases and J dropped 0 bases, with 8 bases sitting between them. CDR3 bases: TGTGCCAGCAGTACGGACAACTCCTACGAGCAGTACTTC. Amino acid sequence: CASSTDNSYEQYF.

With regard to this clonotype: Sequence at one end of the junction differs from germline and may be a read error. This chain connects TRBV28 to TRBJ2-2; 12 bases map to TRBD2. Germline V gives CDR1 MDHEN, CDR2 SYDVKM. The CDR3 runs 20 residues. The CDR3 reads CASRLVPAGLTSGGTGELFF. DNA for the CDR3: TGTGCCAGCCGTTTGGTCCCCGCGGGTTTGACTAGCGGGGGCACCGGGGAGCTGTTTTTT.

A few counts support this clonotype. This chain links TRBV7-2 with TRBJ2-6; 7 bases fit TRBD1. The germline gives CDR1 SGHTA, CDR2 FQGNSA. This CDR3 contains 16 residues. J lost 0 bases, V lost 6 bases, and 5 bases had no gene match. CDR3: CASRPRTGSGANVLTF. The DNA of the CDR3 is TGTGCCAGCAGACCTAGGACAGGCTCTGGGGCCAACGTCCTGACTTTC.